The TCR beta chain under discussion was sequenced for a study of blood T cell repertoires in COVID-19. As originally analysed: Estimation of nucleated cell counts relied on the amplification of reference gene primers. Measured with immunoSEQ multiplex PCR; TCRdb has only the in-frame clones, and not every one. D and trimming were read from the DNA, whereas the V and J calls and clone size are those reported in that table. The profile shows roughly 290,000 clones, about 89% of them singletons. The sequence came from a woman aged 40 to 50 who had recovered from COVID-19. The sequencing sample was made of PBMCs or T cells enriched from blood (not recorded which).

The CDR3 coding sequence is TGCAGCGTGCGGACAGGGGGAAATGAGCAGTTCTTC. Amino acids: CSVRTGGNEQFF. This rearrangement joins TRBV29-1 to TRBJ2-1; 10 bases match TRBD1. J gave up 7 bases and V 6 bases, and 3 bases lay outside the gene matches. The CDR3 has 12 amino acids. Per germline, CDR1 SQVTM and CDR2 ANQGSEA.